The clone carrying this T cell receptor beta chain was observed a single time. What it binds is unknown. This sample is drawn from a study of shared clonotypes between healthy human individuals. Study at large: With ages of 18 to 49, the donors were a couple of women and a few men.

Study-level points and caveats: Naive subsets generally had larger estimated richness than memory subsets. Sequencing depth was predicted to influence how clonotypes are shared among donors.

Naive CD8 populations comprised CD45RO-negative cells positively selected for CCR7, excluding terminally differentiated effector memory CD45RA+ cells. Donors, without exception, were Caucasian adults residing in Nashville, Tennessee. Per germline, CDR1 LNHNV and CDR2 YYDKDF (reference sequence). Trimming stripped 3 bases from V and 3 bases from J, with 6 bases between. The CDR3 is 14 residues long. Here immunoSEQ multiplex PCR was the method, and the copy in TCRdb shows in-frame clones only, minus some. The table lists hundreds of thousands of clones, roughly 98% of them singletons. Input material: naive CD8+ T cells sorted from blood. This TCR came from a man under 40 in good health. The V call is TRBV15, the J call TRBJ2-6, with D unclear. The CDR3 sequence is CATSRVGGANVLTF. CDR3 sequence (DNA): TGTGCCACCAGCAGGGTAGGTGGGGCCAACGTCCTGACTTTC.